The 5 T cell receptor beta chains listed next were all sequenced from one sample in a study of T cells after yellow fever vaccination. TCRdb processed the 5' RACE reads anew with MiXCR; each CDR3 protein has one entry. In the table there are 250,000 to 300,000 distinct CDR3 sequences, approximately 8% of which are singletons. The sample was CD4+ T cells sorted from PBMCs, taken 5 days after the yellow fever booster vaccination. These receptors originate from a young man who received the YFV17D yellow fever vaccine.

The chain is built from TRBV14 and TRBJ1-3; no clear D gene. Per the germline V gene, CDR1 is SGHDN and CDR2 is FVKESK. The CDR3 covers 13 residues. V shed 0 bases and J shed 14 bases, with 14 bases lying between them. The CDR3 reads CASSQDLSSGVYF. Written as DNA, the CDR3 is TGTGCCAGCAGCCAAGATCTTTCTTCTGGAGTATATTTT.

The table lists this clonotype with many counts. The chain recombines TRBV18 with TRBJ2-7; D uncertain. Trimming cost V 2 bases and J 0 bases, with 5 bases left between them. The germline V gene has CDR1 KGHSH and CDR2 LQKENI. There are 13 residues in the CDR3. The CDR3 region has the DNA TGTGCCAGCTCACCATCTGTCTCCTACGAGCAGTACTTC. As protein: CASSPSVSYEQYF.

This clonotype has ten or more counts. This rearrangement joins TRBV12-3 or TRBV12-4 to TRBJ2-7; 8 positions agree with TRBD1. The CDR3 runs 12 residues. The trim removed 6 bases at V and 6 bases at J, leaving 4 bases unmatched. This CDR3 reads CASSLGQGEQYV. As DNA, the CDR3 is TGTGCCAGCAGCCTAGGACAGGGCGAGCAGTACGTC.

The sample holds many counts of this clonotype. The genes are TRBV6-5 and TRBJ2-6, with no clear D. Germline CDR1 is MNHEY and CDR2 is SVGAGI. V was pared by 7 bases and J by 0 bases, with 10 bases between. This CDR3 spans 15 amino acids. For the CDR3, the DNA is TGTGCCAGCAAAAGAATCGCCTCTGGGGCCAACGTCCTGACTTTC. Its protein is CASKRIASGANVLTF.

The chain is built from TRBV12-3 or TRBV12-4 and TRBJ1-2, with D possibly TRBD1 on 5 matching bases. Trimming removed 3 bases at V and 4 bases at J, with 9 bases between. This CDR3 contains 13 residues. The CDR3 DNA is TGTGCCAGCAGTTTCGAGGGGAGCTATGGCTACACCTTC. The encoded protein is CASSFEGSYGYTF.